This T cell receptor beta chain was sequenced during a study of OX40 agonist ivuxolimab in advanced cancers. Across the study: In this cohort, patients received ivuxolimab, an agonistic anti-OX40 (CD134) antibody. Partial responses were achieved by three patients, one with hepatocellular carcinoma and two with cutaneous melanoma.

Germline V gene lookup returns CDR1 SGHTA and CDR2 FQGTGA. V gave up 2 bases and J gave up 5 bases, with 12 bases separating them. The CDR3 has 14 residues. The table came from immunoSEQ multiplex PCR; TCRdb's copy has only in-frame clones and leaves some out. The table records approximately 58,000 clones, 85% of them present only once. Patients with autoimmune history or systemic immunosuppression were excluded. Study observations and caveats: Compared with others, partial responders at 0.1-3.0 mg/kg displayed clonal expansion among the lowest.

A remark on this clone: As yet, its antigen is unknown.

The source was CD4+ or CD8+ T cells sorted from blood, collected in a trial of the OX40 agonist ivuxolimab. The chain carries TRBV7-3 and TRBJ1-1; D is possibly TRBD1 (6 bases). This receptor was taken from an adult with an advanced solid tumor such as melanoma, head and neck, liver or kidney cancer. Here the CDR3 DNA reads TGTGCCAGCAGCTTACTAGGGGGAGAAACTGAAGCTTTCTTT. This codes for CASSLLGGETEAFF. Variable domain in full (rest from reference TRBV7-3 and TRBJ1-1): GAGVSQTPSNKVTEKGKYVELRCDPISGHTALYWYRQSLGQGPEFLIYFQGTGAADDSGLPNDRFFAVRPEGSVSTLKIQRTERGDSAVYLCASSLLGGETEAFFGQGTRLTVV.